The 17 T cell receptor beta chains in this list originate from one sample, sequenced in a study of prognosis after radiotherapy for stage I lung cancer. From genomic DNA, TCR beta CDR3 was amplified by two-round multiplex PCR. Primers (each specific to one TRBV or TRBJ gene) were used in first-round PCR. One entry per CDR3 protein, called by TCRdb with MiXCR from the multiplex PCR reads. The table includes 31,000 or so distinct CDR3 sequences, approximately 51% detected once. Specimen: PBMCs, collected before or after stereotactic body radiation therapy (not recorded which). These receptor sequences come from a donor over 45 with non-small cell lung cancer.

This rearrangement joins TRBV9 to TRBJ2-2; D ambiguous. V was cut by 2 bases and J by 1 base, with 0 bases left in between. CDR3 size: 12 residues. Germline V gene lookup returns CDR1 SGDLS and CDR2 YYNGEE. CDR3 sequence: CASSVNTGELFF. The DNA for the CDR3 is TGTGCCAGCAGCGTGAACACCGGGGAGCTGTTTTTT.

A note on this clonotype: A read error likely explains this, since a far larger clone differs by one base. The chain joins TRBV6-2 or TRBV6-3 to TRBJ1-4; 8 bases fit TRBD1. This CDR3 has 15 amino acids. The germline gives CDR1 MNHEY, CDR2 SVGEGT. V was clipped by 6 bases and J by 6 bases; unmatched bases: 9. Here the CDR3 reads CASRAGGGSYEKLFF. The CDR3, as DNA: TGTGCCAGCAGGGCAGGGGGCGGGTCTTATGAAAAACTGTTTTTT.

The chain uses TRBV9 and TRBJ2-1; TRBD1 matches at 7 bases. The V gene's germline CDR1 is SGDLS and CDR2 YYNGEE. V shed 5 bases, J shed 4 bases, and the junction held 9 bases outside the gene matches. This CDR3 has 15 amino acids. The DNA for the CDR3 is TGTGCCAGCAGTACCGGGACAGTGACATACAATGAGCAGTTCTTC. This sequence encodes CASSTGTVTYNEQFF.

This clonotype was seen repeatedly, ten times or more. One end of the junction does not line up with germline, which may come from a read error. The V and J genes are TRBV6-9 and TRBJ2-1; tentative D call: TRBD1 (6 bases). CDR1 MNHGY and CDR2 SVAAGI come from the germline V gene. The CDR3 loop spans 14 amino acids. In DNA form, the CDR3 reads TGTGCCAGCAGATATTATACAGGGTCCAATGAGCAGTTCTTC. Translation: CASRYYTGSNEQFF.

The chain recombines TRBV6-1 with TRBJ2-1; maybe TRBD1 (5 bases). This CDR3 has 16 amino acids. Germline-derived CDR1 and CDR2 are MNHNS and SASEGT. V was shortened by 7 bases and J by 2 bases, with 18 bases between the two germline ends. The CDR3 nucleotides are TGTGCCAGCAATCCCGGCAGGGCCTCCGCCTACAATGAGCAGTTCTTC. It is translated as CASNPGRASAYNEQFF.

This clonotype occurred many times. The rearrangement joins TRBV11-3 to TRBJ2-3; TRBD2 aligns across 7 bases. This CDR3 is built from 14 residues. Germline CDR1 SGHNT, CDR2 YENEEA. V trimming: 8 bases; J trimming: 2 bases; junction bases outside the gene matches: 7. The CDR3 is CASGPGLPTDTQYF. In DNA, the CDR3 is TGTGCCAGCGGTCCGGGACTACCCACAGATACGCAGTATTTT.

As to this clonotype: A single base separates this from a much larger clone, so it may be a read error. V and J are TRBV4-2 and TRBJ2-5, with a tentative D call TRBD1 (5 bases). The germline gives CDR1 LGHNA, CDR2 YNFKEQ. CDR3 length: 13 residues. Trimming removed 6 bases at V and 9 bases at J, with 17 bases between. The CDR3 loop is CASSPGHGVAQYF. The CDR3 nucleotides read TGTGCCAGCAGTCCAGGACATGGGGTGGCCCAGTACTTC.

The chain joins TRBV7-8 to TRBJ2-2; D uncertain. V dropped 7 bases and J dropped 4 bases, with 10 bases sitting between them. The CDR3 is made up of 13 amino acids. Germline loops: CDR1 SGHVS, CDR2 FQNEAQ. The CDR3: CASKPRSTGELFF. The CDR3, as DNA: TGTGCCAGCAAACCTAGGAGCACCGGGGAGCTGTTTTTT.

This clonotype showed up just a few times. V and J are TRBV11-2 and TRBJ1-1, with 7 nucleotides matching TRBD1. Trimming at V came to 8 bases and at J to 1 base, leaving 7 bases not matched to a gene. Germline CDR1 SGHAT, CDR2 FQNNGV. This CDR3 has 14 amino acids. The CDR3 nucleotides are TGTGCCAGCGTCCGGACAGGCTCGAACACTGAAGCTTTCTTT. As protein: CASVRTGSNTEAFF.

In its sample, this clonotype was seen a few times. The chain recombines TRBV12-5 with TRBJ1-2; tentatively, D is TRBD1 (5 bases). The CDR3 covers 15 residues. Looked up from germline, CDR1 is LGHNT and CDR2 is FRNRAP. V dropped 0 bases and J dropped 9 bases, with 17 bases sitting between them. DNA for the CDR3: TGTGCTAGTGGTTTGGTGCGAAAGGGGCTGGATTGCTACACCTTC. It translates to CASGLVRKGLDCYTF. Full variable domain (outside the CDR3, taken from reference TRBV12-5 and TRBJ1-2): DARVTQTPRHKVTEMGQEVTMRCQPILGHNTVFWYRQTMMQGLELLAYFRNRAPLDDSGMPKDRFSAEMPDATLATLKIQPSEPRDSAVYFCASGLVRKGLDCYTFGSGTRLTVV.

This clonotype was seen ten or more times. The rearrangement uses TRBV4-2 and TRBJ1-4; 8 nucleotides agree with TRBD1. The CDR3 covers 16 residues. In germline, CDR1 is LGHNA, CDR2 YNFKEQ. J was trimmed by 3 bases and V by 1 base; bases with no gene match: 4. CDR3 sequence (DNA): TGTGCCAGCAGCCAAGCTGCGGGACAGGCTAATGAAAAACTGTTTTTT. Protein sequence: CASSQAAGQANEKLFF.

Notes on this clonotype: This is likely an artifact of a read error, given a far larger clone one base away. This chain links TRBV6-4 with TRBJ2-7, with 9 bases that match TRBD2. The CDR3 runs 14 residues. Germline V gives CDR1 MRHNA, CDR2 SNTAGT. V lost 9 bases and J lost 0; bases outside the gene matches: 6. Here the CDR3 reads CASRLAGTSYEQYF. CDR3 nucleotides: TGTGCCAGTAGGCTAGCGGGGACCTCCTACGAGCAGTACTTC.

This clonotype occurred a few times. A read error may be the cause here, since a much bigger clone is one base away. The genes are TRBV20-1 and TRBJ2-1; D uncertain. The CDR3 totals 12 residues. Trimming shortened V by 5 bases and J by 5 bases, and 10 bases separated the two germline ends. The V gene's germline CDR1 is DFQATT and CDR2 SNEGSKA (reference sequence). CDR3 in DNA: TGCAGTGCTTCGATAGTAAACAATGAGCAGTTCTTC. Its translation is CSASIVNNEQFF.

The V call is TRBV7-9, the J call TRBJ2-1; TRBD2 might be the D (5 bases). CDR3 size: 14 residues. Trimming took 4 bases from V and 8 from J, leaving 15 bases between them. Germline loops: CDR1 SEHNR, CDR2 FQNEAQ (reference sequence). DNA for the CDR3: TGTGCCAGCAGCTCAACAGTCGGGGTTCATGAGCAGTTCTTC. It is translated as CASSSTVGVHEQFF.

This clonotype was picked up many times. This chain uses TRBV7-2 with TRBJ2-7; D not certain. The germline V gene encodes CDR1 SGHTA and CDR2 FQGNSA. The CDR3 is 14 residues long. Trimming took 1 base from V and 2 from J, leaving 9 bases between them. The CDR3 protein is CASSLGVGPYEQYF. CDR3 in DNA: TGTGCCAGCAGCTTAGGCGTAGGACCCTACGAGCAGTACTTC.

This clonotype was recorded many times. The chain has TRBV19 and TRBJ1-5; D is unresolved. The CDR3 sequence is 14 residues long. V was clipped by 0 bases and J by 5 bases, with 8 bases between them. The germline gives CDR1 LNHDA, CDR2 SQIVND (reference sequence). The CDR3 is CASSIDLSYQPQHF. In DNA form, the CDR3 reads TGTGCCAGTAGTATAGATCTGTCCTATCAGCCCCAGCATTTT.

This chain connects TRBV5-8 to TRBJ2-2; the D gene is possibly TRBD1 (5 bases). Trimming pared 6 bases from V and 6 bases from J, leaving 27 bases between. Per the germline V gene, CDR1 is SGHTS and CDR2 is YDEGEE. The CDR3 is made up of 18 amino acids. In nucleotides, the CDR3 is TGTGCCAGCACCTTACAAGCCCGTCAGGGCAGGGCGGCCGGGGAGCTGTTTTTT. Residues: CASTLQARQGRAAGELFF.